The rows below give T cell receptor beta chains drawn from one sample of a study of breast tumors, draining lymph nodes, adjacent tissues. TCRdb redid the calling of the multiplex PCR reads with MiXCR, one entry per CDR3 protein. In the table there are under 350,000 distinct CDR3 sequences, 30% to 35% of which are singletons. Sequencing was carried out using axillary lymph node tissue. Receptors were obtained from a female donor with breast cancer. Some clones in this sample may be carry-over from other donors' samples. CDR3s include the opening cysteine and the closing phenylalanine or tryptophan. The D gene is left open where the match is weak. Size is omitted from some rows. Given values are once, few, many or a class for expanded clones.

d_call j_call v_call clone_size cdr3_nt cdr3_aa
TRBD2 TRBJ2-4 TRBV5-6 . TGTGCCAGCAGCCCAGTCGGCGGGAGTCTAGCCAAGAACATTCAGTACTTC CASSPVGGSLAKNIQYF
. TRBJ2-5 TRBV20-1 many TGCAGTGCGATCAGGGGTGAGACCCAGTACTTC CSAIRGETQYF
. TRBJ2-4 TRBV10-3 . TGTGCCTGGAGCCAGGACAGAAACATTCAGTACTTC CAWSQDRNIQYF
. TRBJ1-1 TRBV30 . TGTGCCACCTTACCTGAAGCTTTCTTT CATLPEAFF
. TRBJ1-1 TRBV19 few TGTGCCAGTAGTATCCGCCCGGGGGACACTGAAGCTTTCTTT CASSIRPGDTEAFF
. TRBJ2-2 TRBV12-5 many TGTGCTAGTGCCCGGGACTTAGCCGGGGAGCTGTTTTTT CASARDLAGELFF
TRBD2 TRBJ2-1 TRBV19 many TGTGCCAGTAGGCTAGCGGGAGAGGAAAAGCAGTTCTTC CASRLAGEEKQFF
TRBD2 TRBJ2-7 TRBV27 many TGTGCCAGCAGGCCAGCGGGAGGGCGGCACGAGCAGTACTTC CASRPAGGRHEQYF
TRBD2 TRBJ2-7 TRBV10-3 many TGTGCCATCAGACTAGCGGGCTACGAGCAGTACTTC CAIRLAGYEQYF
TRBD2 TRBJ2-5 TRBV5-1 many TGCGCCAGCAGCTTCTATAGCGGGAGTGTGCAGGAGACCCAGTACTTC CASSFYSGSVQETQYF
. TRBJ2-5 TRBV3-1 few TGTGCCAGCAGCCAAGATCCAGGGATGGAGGAGACCCAGTACTTC CASSQDPGMEETQYF
TRBD1 TRBJ1-4 TRBV5-6 many TGTGCCAGCAGCCCGACCCGACAGGGGCAATGGGAAAAACTGTTTTTT CASSPTRQGQWEKLFF
TRBD1 TRBJ1-2 TRBV20-1 many TGCAGTGCGCCTCCGGGACAGGGGGCGCGGGGGAATGGCTACACCTTC CSAPPGQGARGNGYTF
. TRBJ2-5 TRBV7-9 . TGTGCCAGCAGCTTGGAGCAGGAGACCCAGCACTTC CASSLEQETQHF
TRBD2 TRBJ2-1 TRBV9 many TGTGCCAGCAGCTCACGGGGGACTAGGGAGAATGAGCAGTTCTTC CASSSRGTRENEQFF
. TRBJ2-7 TRBV7-9 many TGTGCCAGCACCCCGTTCGTGGCCCAGTCCTACGAGCAGTACTTC CASTPFVAQSYEQYF
TRBD1 TRBJ2-7 TRBV19 many TGTGCCAGTAGTAGGGAAATCGGGACAGGGACCTACGAGCAGTACTTC CASSREIGTGTYEQYF
TRBD2 TRBJ2-4 TRBV19 . TGTGCCAGTAGTAAAATAGGACTAGCGGGAGCCCTAGCCAAAAACATTCAGTACTTC CASSKIGLAGALAKNIQYF
TRBD2 TRBJ2-1 TRBV7-7 many TGTGCTAGCAGTACCGGGACTAGAAGCAATGAGCAGTTCTTC CASSTGTRSNEQFF
. TRBJ2-1 TRBV7-2 many TGTGCCAGCAGCTTTTCAGGGGGGAATGAGCAGTTCTTC CASSFSGGNEQFF
TRBD1 TRBJ1-4 TRBV5-8 . TGTGCCAGCAGCTTGGTAGGGGGCGGAGAGAAACTGTTTTTT CASSLVGGGEKLFF
TRBD1 TRBJ1-3 TRBV20-1 few TGCAGTGCTAGTAACAGCTGGGACAGGGCCTCTGGAAACACCATATATTTT CSASNSWDRASGNTIYF